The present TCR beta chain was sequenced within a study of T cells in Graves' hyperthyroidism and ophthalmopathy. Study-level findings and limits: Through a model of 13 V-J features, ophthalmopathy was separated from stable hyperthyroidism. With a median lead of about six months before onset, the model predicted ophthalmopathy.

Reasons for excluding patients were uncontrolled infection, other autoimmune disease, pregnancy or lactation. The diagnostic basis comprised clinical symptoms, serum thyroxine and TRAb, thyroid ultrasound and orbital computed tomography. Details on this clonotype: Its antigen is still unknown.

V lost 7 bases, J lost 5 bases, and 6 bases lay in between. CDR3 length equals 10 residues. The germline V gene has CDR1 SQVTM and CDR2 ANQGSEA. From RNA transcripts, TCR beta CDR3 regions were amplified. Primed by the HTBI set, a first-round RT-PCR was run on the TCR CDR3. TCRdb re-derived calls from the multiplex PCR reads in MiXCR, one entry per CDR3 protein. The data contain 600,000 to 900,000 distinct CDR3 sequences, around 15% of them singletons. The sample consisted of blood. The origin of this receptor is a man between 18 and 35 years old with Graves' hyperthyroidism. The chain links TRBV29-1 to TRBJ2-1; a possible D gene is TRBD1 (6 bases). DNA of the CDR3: TGCAGCGCAGGGGACAATGAGCAGTTCTTC. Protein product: CSAGDNEQFF.